These T cell receptor beta chains were read from a single sample in a study of T cell repertoires in cytomegalovirus infection. MiXCR, applied by TCRdb to the reads, yields one record per CDR3 protein. In the table there are some 680,000 distinct CDR3 sequences, approximately 34% of which are singletons. Material: PBMCs. These receptors were obtained from a human donor in good health (CMV status not recorded). Some clones in this sample may be carry-over from other donors' samples. Both conserved end residues are part of each CDR3. The order of the fields is D gene, clone size, V gene, CDR3 protein. The D gene is left open where the match is weak. Not every row has a clone size; where given, it reads once, few, many or a size class.

D gene: .
clone size: many
V gene: TRBV12-3/TRBV12-4
CDR3 protein: CASSLSRYQETQYF

D gene: .
clone size: few
V gene: TRBV24-1
CDR3 protein: CATSDPTASGHNEQFF

D gene: TRBD1
clone size: few
V gene: TRBV28
CDR3 protein: CASSGWKTGPNTGELFF

D gene: .
clone size: few
V gene: TRBV27
CDR3 protein: CASYRTAASDTQYF

D gene: .
clone size: few
V gene: TRBV19
CDR3 protein: CASQPGNNYNEQFF

D gene: TRBD2
clone size: few
V gene: TRBV19
CDR3 protein: CASRRTSGDNEQFF

D gene: .
clone size: many
V gene: TRBV7-2
CDR3 protein: CASSLKPVEQFF

D gene: .
clone size: .
V gene: TRBV12-3/TRBV12-4
CDR3 protein: CASSPNPVLQPQHF

D gene: TRBD2
clone size: .
V gene: TRBV5-5
CDR3 protein: CASSHSVPGLAGADYNEQFF

D gene: .
clone size: .
V gene: TRBV12-3/TRBV12-4
CDR3 protein: CASSTRRSINEKLFF

D gene: TRBD1
clone size: .
V gene: TRBV20-1
CDR3 protein: CSARDSFSSYNSPLHF

D gene: TRBD1
clone size: .
V gene: TRBV6-6
CDR3 protein: CASKTGQGFYEPYF

D gene: .
clone size: few
V gene: TRBV5-1
CDR3 protein: CASSFRSGLVSYEQYF

D gene: .
clone size: .
V gene: TRBV12-3/TRBV12-4
CDR3 protein: CASSSSFRGSEKLFF

D gene: TRBD1
clone size: few
V gene: TRBV29-1
CDR3 protein: CSVTGTGTRAEAFF

D gene: .
clone size: .
V gene: TRBV20-1
CDR3 protein: CSASESKYNEKLFF

D gene: TRBD2
clone size: few
V gene: TRBV28
CDR3 protein: CASKAGGVTDTQYF

D gene: TRBD1
clone size: .
V gene: TRBV10-3
CDR3 protein: CAISEYRGRRTEAFF

D gene: TRBD1
clone size: .
V gene: TRBV6-2/TRBV6-3
CDR3 protein: CASSPGQGEWEQYF

D gene: .
clone size: .
V gene: TRBV7-6
CDR3 protein: CASSLDWRKLFF

D gene: .
clone size: few
V gene: TRBV7-2
CDR3 protein: CASSLIGAGLGYTF

D gene: .
clone size: few
V gene: TRBV27
CDR3 protein: CASSLGDGPYNEQFF